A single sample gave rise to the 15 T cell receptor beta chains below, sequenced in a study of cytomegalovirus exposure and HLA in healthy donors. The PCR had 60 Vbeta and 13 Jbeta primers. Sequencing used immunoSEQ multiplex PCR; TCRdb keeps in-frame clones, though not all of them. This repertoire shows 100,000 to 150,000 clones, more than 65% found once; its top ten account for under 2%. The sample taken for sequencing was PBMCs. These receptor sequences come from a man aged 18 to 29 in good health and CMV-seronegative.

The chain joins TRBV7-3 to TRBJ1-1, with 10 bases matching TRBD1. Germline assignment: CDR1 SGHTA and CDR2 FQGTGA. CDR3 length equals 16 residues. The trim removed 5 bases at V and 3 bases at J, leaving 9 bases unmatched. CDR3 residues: CASSRTGGLRDTEAFF. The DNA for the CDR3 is TGTGCCAGCAGCCGGACAGGGGGTTTGAGGGACACTGAAGCTTTCTTT.

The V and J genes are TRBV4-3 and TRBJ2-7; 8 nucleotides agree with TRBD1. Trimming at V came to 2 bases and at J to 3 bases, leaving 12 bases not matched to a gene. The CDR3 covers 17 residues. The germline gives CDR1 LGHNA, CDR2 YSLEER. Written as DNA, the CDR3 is TGCGCCAGCAGCCAATTTTCAGGGGGCCCAGTCGACTACGAGCAGTACTTC. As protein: CASSQFSGGPVDYEQYF.

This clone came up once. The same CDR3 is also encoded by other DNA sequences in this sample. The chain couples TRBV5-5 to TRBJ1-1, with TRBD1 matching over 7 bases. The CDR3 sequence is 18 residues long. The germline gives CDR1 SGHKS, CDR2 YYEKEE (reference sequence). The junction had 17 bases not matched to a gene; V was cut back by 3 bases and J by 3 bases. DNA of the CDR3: TGTGCCAGCAGCTCCCCAAAGACAGGGCCCCTTGGGGACACTGAAGCTTTCTTT. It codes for CASSSPKTGPLGDTEAFF.

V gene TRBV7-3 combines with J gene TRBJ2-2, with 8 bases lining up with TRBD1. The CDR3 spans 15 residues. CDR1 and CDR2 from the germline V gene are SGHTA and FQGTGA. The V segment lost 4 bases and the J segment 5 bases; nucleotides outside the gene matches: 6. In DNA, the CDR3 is TGTGCCAGCAGCTCAGGACAGGGAAGGACCGGGGAGCTGTTTTTT. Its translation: CASSSGQGRTGELFF. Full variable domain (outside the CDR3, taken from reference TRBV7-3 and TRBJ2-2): GAGVSQTPSNKVTEKGKYVELRCDPISGHTALYWYRQSLGQGPEFLIYFQGTGAADDSGLPNDRFFAVRPEGSVSTLKIQRTERGDSAVYLCASSSGQGRTGELFFGEGSRLTVL.

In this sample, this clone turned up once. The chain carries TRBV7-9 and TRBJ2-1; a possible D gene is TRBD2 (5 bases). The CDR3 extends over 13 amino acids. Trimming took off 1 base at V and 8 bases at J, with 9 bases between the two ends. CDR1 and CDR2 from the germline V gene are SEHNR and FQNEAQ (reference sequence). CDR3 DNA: TGTGCCAGCAGCTTAGTTGTGAGGGATGAGCAGTTCTTC. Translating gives CASSLVVRDEQFF. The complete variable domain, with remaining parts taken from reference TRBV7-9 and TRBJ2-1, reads DTGVSQNPRHKITKRGQNVTFRCDPISEHNRLYWYRQTLGQGPEFLTYFQNEAQLEKSRLLSDRFSAERPKGSFSTLEIQRTEQGDSAMYLCASSLVVRDEQFFGPGTRLTVL.

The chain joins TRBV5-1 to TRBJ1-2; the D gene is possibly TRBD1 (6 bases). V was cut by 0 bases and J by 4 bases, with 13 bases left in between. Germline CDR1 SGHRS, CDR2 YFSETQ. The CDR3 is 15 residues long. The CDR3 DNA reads TGCGCCAGCAGCTTGGGCATCGGACAGCCCTATGGCTACACCTTC. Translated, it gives CASSLGIGQPYGYTF.

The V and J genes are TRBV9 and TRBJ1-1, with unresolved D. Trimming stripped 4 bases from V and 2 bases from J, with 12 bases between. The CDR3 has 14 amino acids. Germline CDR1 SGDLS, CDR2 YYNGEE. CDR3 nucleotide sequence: TGTGCCAGCAGCCAACCCGGGGTAAACACTGAAGCTTTCTTT. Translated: CASSQPGVNTEAFF.

CDR3 nucleotides: TGTGCCAGCAGTATGGGACAGCCTAACCTACGCACCTTC. Translated, it gives CASSMGQPNLRTF. This chain uses TRBV5-6 with TRBJ1-2, with TRBD1 identical over 7 bases. In germline, CDR1 is SGHDT, CDR2 YYEEEE. V lost 5 bases and J lost 13; bases outside the gene matches: 14. CDR3 length equals 13 residues.

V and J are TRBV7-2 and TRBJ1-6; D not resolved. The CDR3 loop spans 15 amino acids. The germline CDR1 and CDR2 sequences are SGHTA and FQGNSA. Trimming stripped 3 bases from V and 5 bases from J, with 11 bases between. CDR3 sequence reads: CASSFGRTDNSPLHF. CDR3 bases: TGTGCCAGCAGCTTCGGACGGACTGATAATTCACCCCTCCACTTT.

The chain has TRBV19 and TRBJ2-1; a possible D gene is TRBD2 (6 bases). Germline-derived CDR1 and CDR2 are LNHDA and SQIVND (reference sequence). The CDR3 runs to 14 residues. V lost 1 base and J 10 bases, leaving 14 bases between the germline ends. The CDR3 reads CASSIGGGWGEQFF. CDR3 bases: TGTGCCAGTAGTATAGGAGGAGGGTGGGGGGAGCAGTTCTTC.

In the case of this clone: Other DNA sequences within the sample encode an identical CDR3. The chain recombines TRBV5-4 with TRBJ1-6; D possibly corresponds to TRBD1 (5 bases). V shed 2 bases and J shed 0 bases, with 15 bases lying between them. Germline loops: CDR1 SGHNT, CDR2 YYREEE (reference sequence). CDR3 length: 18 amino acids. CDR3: CASSFGQGSSSYNSPLHF. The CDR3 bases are TGTGCCAGCAGCTTTGGGCAGGGCTCGAGCTCCTATAATTCACCCCTCCACTTT.

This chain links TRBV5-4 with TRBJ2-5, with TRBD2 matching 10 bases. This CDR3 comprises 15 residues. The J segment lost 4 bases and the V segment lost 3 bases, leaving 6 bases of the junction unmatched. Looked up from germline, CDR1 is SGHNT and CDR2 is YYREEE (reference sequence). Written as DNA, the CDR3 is TGTGCCAGCAGCTGGGCGAGCGGGGGGGCAGAGACCCAGTACTTC. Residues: CASSWASGGAETQYF.

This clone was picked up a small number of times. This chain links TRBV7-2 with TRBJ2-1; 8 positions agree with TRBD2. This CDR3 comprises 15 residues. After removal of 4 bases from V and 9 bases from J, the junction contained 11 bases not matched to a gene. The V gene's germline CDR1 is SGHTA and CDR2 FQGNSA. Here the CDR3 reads CASSSTGTSVSEQFF. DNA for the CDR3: TGTGCCAGCAGCTCGACCGGGACTAGTGTAAGTGAGCAGTTCTTC.

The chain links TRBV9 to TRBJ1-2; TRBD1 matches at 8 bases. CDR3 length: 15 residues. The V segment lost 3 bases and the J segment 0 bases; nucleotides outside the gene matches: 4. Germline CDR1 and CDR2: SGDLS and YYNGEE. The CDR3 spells CASSATGVTNYGYTF. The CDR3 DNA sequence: TGTGCCAGCAGCGCGACAGGGGTAACTAACTATGGCTACACCTTC.

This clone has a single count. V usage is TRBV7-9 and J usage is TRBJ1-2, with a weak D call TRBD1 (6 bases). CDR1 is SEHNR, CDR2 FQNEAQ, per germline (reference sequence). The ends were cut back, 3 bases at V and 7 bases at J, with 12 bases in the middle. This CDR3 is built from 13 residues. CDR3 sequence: CASSFSWGPGYTF. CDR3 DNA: TGTGCCAGCAGCTTTTCATGGGGGCCTGGCTACACCTTC.